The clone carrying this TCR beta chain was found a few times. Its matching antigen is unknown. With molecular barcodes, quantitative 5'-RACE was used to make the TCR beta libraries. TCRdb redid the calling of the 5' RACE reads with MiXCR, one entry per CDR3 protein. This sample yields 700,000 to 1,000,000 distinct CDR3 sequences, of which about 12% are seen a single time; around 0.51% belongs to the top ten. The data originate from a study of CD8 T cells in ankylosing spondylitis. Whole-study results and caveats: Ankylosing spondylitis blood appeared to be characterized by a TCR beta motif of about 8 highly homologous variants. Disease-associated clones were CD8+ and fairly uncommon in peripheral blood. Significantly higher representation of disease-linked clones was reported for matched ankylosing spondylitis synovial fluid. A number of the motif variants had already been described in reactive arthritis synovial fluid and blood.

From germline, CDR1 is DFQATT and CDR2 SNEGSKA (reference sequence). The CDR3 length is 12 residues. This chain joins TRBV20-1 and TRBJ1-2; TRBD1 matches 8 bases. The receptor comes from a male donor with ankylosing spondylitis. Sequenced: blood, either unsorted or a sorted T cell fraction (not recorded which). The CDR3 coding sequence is TGCAGGACAGGGGATACTAACTATGGCTACACCTTC. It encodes CRTGDTNYGYTF.